This passage covers 25 T cell receptor beta chains from one sample sequenced in a study of CXCR3-negative and CXCR3-positive naive CD8 T cells (dated 2019 in TCRdb). The sequencer listed for this sample is NextSeq 550. The Human TCR Profiling Kit (MiLaboratory) was used to prepare UMI-labeled 5' RACE TRB cDNA libraries. TCRdb reprocessed the reads and provides one entry for every CDR3 protein sequence; no DNA is given. This sample's listing comprises about 7,200 distinct CDR3 sequences. Roughly 1.2% of the sample is held by the ten biggest clonotypes. The sequenced sample consisted of naive CXCR3- CD8+ T cells from blood. Taken with the paper, the label for cell subset or site translates to: CD45RO-CCR7+CD27+CD95- naive CD8+ T cells lacking CXCR3 (TNR3-). Source of these receptors: a human donor in good health. Some clones in this sample may be carry-over from other donors' samples.

Considering frequency, this clonotype is medium-sized. V gene TRBV14 combines with J gene TRBJ2-5. CDR1 and CDR2 (germline): SGHDN, FVKESK. The CDR3 sequence is 15 residues long. CDR3 sequence reads: CASSHSGDNQETQYF. Filled out from reference TRBV14 and TRBJ2-5, the complete variable domain reads EAGVTQFPSHSVIEKGQTVTLRCDPISGHDNLYWYRRVMGKEIKFLLHFVKESKQDESGMPNNRFLAERTGGTYSTLKVQPAELEDSGVYFCASSHSGDNQETQYFGPGTRLLVL.

This clonotype is labeled medium-sized based on frequency. This chain links TRBV29-1 with TRBJ1-3; TCRdb indicates TRBD1, and absent DNA this call remains unverified. CDR3 length: 12 amino acids. Germline V CDR1 and CDR2: SQVTM, ANQGSEA. CDR3 residues: CSVAGTGNTIYF.

The chain has TRBV6-6 and TRBJ1-1; TCRdb's D call, TRBD1, is unchecked because there is no DNA. Looked up from germline, CDR1 is MNHNY and CDR2 is SVGAGI (reference sequence). The CDR3 extends over 11 amino acids. The CDR3 region is CASRTDSGTFF.

V is TRBV2 and J is TRBJ2-2; TCRdb selects TRBD1, and the lack of DNA leaves this call unchecked. In germline, CDR1 is SNHLY, CDR2 FYNNEI. The CDR3 runs 14 residues. The chain's CDR3 is CASTLDMDTGELFF.

This clonotype is classed as medium-sized by frequency. The chain has TRBV16 and TRBJ2-1; TCRdb lists TRBD2, though no DNA is available to test this call. The CDR3 contains 19 residues. The germline CDR1 and CDR2 sequences are KGHSY and FQNENV. This chain's CDR3 is CASSPNLAGGKGSYNEQFF.

Considering frequency, this clonotype is medium-sized (0.01 to 0.1%). V is TRBV19 and J is TRBJ2-2; TCRdb calls TRBD2, which cannot be checked without DNA. This CDR3 spans 13 amino acids. Germline values: CDR1 LNHDA, CDR2 SQIVND (reference sequence). The CDR3 sequence: CASGGGYTGELFF.

The chain links TRBV10-3 to TRBJ1-5. In germline, CDR1 is ENHRY, CDR2 SYGVKD. This CDR3 spans 13 amino acids. CDR3 in amino acids: CAISESIGQPQHF.

The chain joins TRBV4-2 to TRBJ1-2. Germline CDR1 and CDR2: LGHNA and YNFKEQ. The CDR3 contains 16 residues. The CDR3 reads CASSQSPTEESYGYTF.

This clonotype is called medium-sized based on its frequency. The rearrangement joins TRBV29-1 to TRBJ2-3; the TRBD2 assignment by TCRdb is unverifiable without DNA. Germline V gene lookup returns CDR1 SQVTM and CDR2 ANQGSEA. The CDR3 runs to 16 residues. The CDR3 is CSVPTSGPRNTDTQYF.

The rearrangement uses TRBV6-6 and TRBJ2-2. CDR1 is MNHNY, CDR2 SVGAGI, per germline (reference sequence). CDR3 length equals 14 residues. The CDR3 sequence: CASSYSVLSGELFF.

This clonotype counts as medium-sized by frequency. The chain couples TRBV3-1 to TRBJ2-5. The CDR3 is 14 residues long. Germline CDR1 reads LGHDT; CDR2 reads YNNKEL (reference sequence). CDR3 loop: CASSQGTVGETQYF.

The chain joins TRBV5-6 to TRBJ1-2; TCRdb calls TRBD1, which cannot be checked without DNA. The germline V gene encodes CDR1 SGHDT and CDR2 YYEEEE. This CDR3 contains 14 residues. CDR3 in amino acids: CASSSGTGSYGYTF.

CDR3 residues: CASSLRAGVYEQYF. The chain employs TRBV13 and TRBJ2-7; as DNA is missing, the TRBD1 call by TCRdb cannot be tested. Germline V gene sequence: CDR1 PRHDT, CDR2 FYEKMQ (reference sequence). The CDR3 loop spans 14 amino acids.

This clonotype is medium-sized by frequency. The chain links TRBV11-1 to TRBJ1-5. This CDR3 contains 13 residues. Germline CDR1 and CDR2: SGHAT and FQDESV (reference sequence). CDR3 in amino acids: CASSLRSNQPQHF.

The chain carries TRBV13 and TRBJ2-2. This CDR3 is 15 amino acids long. Germline CDR1 is PRHDT and CDR2 is FYEKMQ (reference sequence). The chain's CDR3 is CASSLASSTTGELFF.

V and J are TRBV12-3 or TRBV12-4 and TRBJ1-2; TCRdb returns TRBD1, unconfirmable since there is no DNA. The CDR3 has 13 residues. The CDR3 sequence is CASRLPGGLGYTF.

Considering frequency, this clonotype is medium-sized (0.01 to 0.1%). The V gene is TRBV15, the J gene TRBJ2-5; TCRdb's D gene call, TRBD2, goes unchecked for lack of DNA. CDR3 length equals 14 residues. Germline values: CDR1 LNHNV, CDR2 YYDKDF (reference sequence). The CDR3 is CATSRPGGSETQYF.

The J gene is TRBJ2-1, the V gene TRBV9; TCRdb picks TRBD1, but there is no DNA to check that call. The CDR3 length is 16 residues. CDR1 is SGDLS and CDR2 is YYNGEE in the germline V gene. The CDR3 here is CASSVVRPGSYNEQFF. Full variable domain (outside the CDR3, taken from reference TRBV9 and TRBJ2-1): DSGVTQTPKHLITATGQRVTLRCSPRSGDLSVYWYQQSLDQGLQFLIQYYNGEERAKGNILERFSAQQFPDLHSELNLSSLELGDSALYFCASSVVRPGSYNEQFFGPGTRLTVL.

The chain combines TRBV14 with TRBJ2-7; the D gene TCRdb calls, TRBD1, cannot be checked with no DNA. Per the germline V gene, CDR1 is SGHDN and CDR2 is FVKESK. The CDR3 covers 16 residues. The CDR3 region is CASSQLMGGQNYEQYF.

This clonotype is identified as medium-sized (0.01 to 0.1%) from frequency. The chain couples TRBV4-3 to TRBJ1-6. This CDR3 contains 17 residues. Germline values: CDR1 LGHNA, CDR2 YSLEER. The CDR3 reads CASSQDLGSSYNSPLHF.

This chain links TRBV29-1 with TRBJ1-2; the TRBD1 assignment by TCRdb is unverifiable without DNA. The V gene's germline CDR1 is SQVTM and CDR2 ANQGSEA. The CDR3 runs to 11 residues. The chain's CDR3 is CSVEGAEGYTF.

This clonotype registers medium-sized by frequency. The CDR3 here is CASSLEGGGPSNEQFF. The chain joins TRBV7-9 to TRBJ2-1; TCRdb selects TRBD1, and the lack of DNA leaves this call unchecked. This CDR3 has 16 amino acids. Germline V gene data show CDR1 as SEHNR and CDR2 as FQNEAQ (reference sequence).

V gene TRBV9 combines with J gene TRBJ2-5; there is no DNA to check the TCRdb D call of TRBD2. The CDR3 consists of 14 residues. Germline CDR1 and CDR2: SGDLS and YYNGEE. The CDR3 protein is CASSALGLQETQYF.

The V call is TRBV12-3 or TRBV12-4, the J call TRBJ2-1. This CDR3 has 16 residues. CDR3: CASSARLNQTDNEQFF.

This clonotype is labeled medium-sized (0.01 to 0.1%) based on frequency. V and J are TRBV4-1 and TRBJ1-4. From germline, CDR1 is MGHRA and CDR2 YSYEKL. The CDR3 is 14 amino acids. The CDR3 loop reads CASSRKPDGEKLFF.